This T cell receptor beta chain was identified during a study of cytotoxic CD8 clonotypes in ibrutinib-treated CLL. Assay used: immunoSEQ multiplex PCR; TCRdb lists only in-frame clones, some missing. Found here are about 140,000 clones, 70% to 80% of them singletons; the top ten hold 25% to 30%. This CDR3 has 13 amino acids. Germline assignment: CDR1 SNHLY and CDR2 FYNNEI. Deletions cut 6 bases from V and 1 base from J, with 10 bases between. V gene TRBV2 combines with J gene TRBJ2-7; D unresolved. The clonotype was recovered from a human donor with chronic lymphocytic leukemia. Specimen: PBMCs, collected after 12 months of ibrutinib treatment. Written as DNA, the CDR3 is TGTGCCAGCAGGCGGACCCCTTCCTACGAGCAGTACTTC. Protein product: CASRRTPSYEQYF.